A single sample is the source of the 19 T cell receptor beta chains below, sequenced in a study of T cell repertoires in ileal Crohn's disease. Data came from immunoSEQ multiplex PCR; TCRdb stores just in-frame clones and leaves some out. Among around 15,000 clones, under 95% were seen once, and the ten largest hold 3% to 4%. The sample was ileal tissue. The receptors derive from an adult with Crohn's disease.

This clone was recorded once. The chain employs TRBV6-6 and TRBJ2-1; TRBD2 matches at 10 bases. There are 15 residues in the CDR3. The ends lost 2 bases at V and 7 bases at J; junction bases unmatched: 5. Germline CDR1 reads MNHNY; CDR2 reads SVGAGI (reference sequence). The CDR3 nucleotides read TGTGCCAGCAGTTACCCAGCGGGGGGGAGTAATGAGCAGTTCTTC. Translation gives CASSYPAGGSNEQFF.

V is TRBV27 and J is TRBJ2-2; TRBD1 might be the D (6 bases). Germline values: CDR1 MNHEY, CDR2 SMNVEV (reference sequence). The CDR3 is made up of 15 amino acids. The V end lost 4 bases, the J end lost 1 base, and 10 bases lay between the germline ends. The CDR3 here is CASSSKQGNTGELFF. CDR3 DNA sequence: TGTGCCAGCAGTTCGAAACAGGGGAACACCGGGGAGCTGTTTTTT.

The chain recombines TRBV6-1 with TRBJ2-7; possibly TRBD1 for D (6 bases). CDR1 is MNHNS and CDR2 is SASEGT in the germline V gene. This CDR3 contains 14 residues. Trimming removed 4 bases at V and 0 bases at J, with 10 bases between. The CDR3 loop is CASSGGRSSYEQYF. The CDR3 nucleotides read TGTGCCAGCAGTGGGGGGCGAAGCTCCTACGAGCAGTACTTC.

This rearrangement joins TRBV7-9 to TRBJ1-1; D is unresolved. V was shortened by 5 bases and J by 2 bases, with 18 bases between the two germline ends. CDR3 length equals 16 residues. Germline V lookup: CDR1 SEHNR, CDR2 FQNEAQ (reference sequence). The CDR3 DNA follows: TGTGCCAGCAGCACTCTCTATGAGGGAGCTAACACTGAAGCTTTCTTT. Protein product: CASSTLYEGANTEAFF.

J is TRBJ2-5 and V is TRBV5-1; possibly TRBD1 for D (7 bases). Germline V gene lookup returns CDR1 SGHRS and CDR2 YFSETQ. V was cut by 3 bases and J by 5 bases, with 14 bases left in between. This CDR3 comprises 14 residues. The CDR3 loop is CASSSRTGGETQYF. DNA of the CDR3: TGCGCCAGCAGCTCCCGGACAGGAGGGGAGACCCAGTACTTC.

The DNA for the CDR3 is TGTGCCAGCAGTTTAAGGGGACAGTATGTCTACGAGCAGTACTTC. Encoded protein: CASSLRGQYVYEQYF. J is TRBJ2-7 and V is TRBV28; the match to TRBD1 covers 7 bases. This CDR3 has 15 amino acids. CDR1 MDHEN and CDR2 SYDVKM come from the germline V gene. The J segment lost 3 bases and the V segment lost 2 bases, leaving 7 bases of the junction unmatched.

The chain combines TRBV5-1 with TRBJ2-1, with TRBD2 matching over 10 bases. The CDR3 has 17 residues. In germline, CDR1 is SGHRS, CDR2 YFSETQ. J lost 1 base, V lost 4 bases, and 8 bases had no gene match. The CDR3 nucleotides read TGCGCCAGCAGCCCAAGGACTAGCGGCGAATCCTACAATGAGCAGTTCTTC. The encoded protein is CASSPRTSGESYNEQFF.

In nucleotides, the CDR3 is TGTGCCAGCAGTTTTATTGGGCAGAGAGCTTTCTTT. Its translation is CASSFIGQRAFF. J is TRBJ1-1 and V is TRBV27; D gene unclear. V was trimmed by 3 bases and J by 10 bases, leaving 12 bases between them. CDR3 size: 12 residues. Germline V gives CDR1 MNHEY, CDR2 SMNVEV (reference sequence).

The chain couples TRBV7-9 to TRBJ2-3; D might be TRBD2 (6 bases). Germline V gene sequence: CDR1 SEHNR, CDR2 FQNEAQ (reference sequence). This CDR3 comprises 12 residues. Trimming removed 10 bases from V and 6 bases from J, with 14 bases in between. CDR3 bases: TGTGCCATCCGGGACTCCCTGGATACGCAGTATTTT. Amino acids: CAIRDSLDTQYF.

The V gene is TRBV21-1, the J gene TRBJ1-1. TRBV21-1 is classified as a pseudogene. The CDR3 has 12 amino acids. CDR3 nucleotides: TGTGCCAGCAGCGAACGGAGAGGTGAAGCTTTCTTT. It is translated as CASSERRGEAFF.

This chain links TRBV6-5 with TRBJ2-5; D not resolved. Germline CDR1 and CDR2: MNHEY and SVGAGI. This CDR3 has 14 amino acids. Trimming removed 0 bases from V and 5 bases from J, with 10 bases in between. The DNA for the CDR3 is TGTGCCAGCAGTTACTCCTCCGGTCGGGAGACCCAGTACTTC. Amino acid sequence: CASSYSSGRETQYF.

This CDR3 is CASSQEQGGVYNEQFF. CDR3 in DNA: TGCGCCAGCAGCCAAGAACAGGGAGGGGTATACAATGAGCAGTTCTTC. The rearrangement links TRBV4-1 to TRBJ2-1, with D tentatively TRBD2 (7 bases). CDR3 size: 16 residues. V gave up 0 bases and J gave up 4 bases, with 13 bases separating them. Germline V gene lookup returns CDR1 MGHRA and CDR2 YSYEKL.

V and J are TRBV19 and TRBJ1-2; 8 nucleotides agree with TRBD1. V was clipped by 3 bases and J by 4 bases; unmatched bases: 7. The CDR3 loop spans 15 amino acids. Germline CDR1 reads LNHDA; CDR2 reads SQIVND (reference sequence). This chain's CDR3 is CASSIVGTGVYGYTF. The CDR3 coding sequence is TGTGCCAGTAGTATTGTTGGGACAGGAGTCTATGGCTACACCTTC.

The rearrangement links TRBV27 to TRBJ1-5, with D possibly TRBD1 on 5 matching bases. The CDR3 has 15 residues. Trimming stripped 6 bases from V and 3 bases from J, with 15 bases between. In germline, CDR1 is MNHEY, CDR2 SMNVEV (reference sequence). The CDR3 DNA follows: TGTGCCAGCAGAGAAACCCAGGGATTCAATCAGCCCCAGCATTTT. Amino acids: CASRETQGFNQPQHF.

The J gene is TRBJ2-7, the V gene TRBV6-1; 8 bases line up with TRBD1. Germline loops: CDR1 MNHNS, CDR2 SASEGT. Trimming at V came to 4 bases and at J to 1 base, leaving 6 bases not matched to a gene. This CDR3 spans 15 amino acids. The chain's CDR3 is CASSGVGQGSYEQYF. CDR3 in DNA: TGTGCCAGCAGTGGTGTTGGACAGGGTTCCTACGAGCAGTACTTC.

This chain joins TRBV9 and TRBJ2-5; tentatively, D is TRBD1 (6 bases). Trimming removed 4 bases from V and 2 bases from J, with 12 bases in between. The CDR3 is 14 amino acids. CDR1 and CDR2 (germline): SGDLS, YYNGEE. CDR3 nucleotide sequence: TGTGCCAGCAGCCCAGGGGTCAGTCAAGAGACCCAGTACTTC. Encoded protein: CASSPGVSQETQYF.

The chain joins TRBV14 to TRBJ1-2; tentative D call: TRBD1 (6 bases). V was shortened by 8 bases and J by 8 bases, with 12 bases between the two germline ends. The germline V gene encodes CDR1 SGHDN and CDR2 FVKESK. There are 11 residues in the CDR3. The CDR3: CASGTGLGYTF. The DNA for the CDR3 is TGTGCCAGCGGAACAGGGTTGGGCTACACCTTC. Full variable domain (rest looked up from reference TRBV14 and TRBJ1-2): EAGVTQFPSHSVIEKGQTVTLRCDPISGHDNLYWYRRVMGKEIKFLLHFVKESKQDESGMPNNRFLAERTGGTYSTLKVQPAELEDSGVYFCASGTGLGYTFGSGTRLTVV.

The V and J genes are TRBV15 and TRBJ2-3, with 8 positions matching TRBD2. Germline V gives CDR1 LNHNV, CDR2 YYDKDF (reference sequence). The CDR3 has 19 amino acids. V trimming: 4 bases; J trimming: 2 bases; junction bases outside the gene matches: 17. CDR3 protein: CATSIPSLGRAGVTDTQYF. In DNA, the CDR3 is TGTGCCACCAGCATACCGAGTTTAGGGCGAGCGGGGGTCACAGATACGCAGTATTTT.

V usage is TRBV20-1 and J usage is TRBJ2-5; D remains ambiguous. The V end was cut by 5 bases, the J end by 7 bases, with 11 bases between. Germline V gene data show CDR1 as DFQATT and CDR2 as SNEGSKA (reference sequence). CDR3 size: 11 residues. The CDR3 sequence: CSAPKSGTQYF. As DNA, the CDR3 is TGCAGTGCTCCTAAATCGGGGACCCAGTACTTC.